The 27 T cell receptor beta chains in this list originate from one sample, sequenced in a study of Ad26.COV2.S vaccination and SARS-CoV-2 variants. Profiling relied on immunoSEQ multiplex PCR, and the TCRdb table lists in-frame clones only, not all of them. The sample includes about 320,000 clones, about 85% of them seen just once. As to treatment: approximately 18 received Ad26.COV2.S at low or high dose, single or two shots; 5 received placebo; per-sample allocation not given. Day 63 after the first vaccine or placebo injection was the time point for sampling. The source was peripheral blood, collected in a trial of Ad26.COV2.S vaccine versus placebo. All receptors come from a person aged 18-60 years who received the Ad26.COV2.S COVID-19 vaccine or a placebo.

The count of this clone is one. The CDR3 nucleotides are TGTGCCAGCAGCTTGGGCCAGCCCGGGGAGCAGTACTTC. Translating it yields CASSLGQPGEQYF. The rearrangement links TRBV5-4 to TRBJ2-7, with D hard to call. CDR1 is SGHNT and CDR2 is YYREEE in the germline V gene (reference sequence). CDR3 size: 13 residues. Trimming shortened V by 0 bases and J by 7 bases, and 11 bases separated the two germline ends.

The chain couples TRBV5-6 to TRBJ2-3; no clear D. Germline V gene sequence: CDR1 SGHDT, CDR2 YYEEEE. Trimming took off 5 bases at V and 1 base at J, with 20 bases between the two ends. The CDR3 is 17 residues long. The CDR3 DNA follows: TGTGCCAGCAGTCATCCCACCAGCTCGCCGGGCACAGATACGCAGTATTTT. Its translation: CASSHPTSSPGTDTQYF.

CDR3 in amino acids: CATSDSGGSTYEQYF. The CDR3, as DNA: TGTGCCACCAGTGATTCGGGGGGCTCTACCTACGAGCAGTACTTC. This sequence joins TRBV24-1 and TRBJ2-7; D is perhaps TRBD2 (7 bases). The CDR3 runs to 15 residues. Germline lookup yields CDR1 KGHDR and CDR2 SFDVKD. Trimming pared 2 bases from V and 2 bases from J, leaving 12 bases between.

The chain recombines TRBV5-1 with TRBJ1-4; 9 bases align to TRBD1. The length of the CDR3 is 15 residues. CDR1 is SGHRS, CDR2 YFSETQ, per germline. Trimming removed 3 bases from V and 8 bases from J; junction bases left unmatched: 8. Here the CDR3 DNA reads TGCGCCAGCAGCTCAATTACAGGGGGCTCGGAAAAACTGTTTTTT. Protein: CASSSITGGSEKLFF.

This clone was seen repeatedly, ten times or more. The chain couples TRBV9 to TRBJ1-2; D may be TRBD1 (5 bases). The CDR3 totals 14 residues. The germline V gene has CDR1 SGDLS and CDR2 YYNGEE. V lost 4 bases, J lost 4 bases, and 14 bases lay in between. For the CDR3, the DNA is TGTGCCAGCAGCCCCTCATGGGACCTCTATGGCTACACCTTC. Amino acid sequence: CASSPSWDLYGYTF. The whole variable domain, filled in from reference TRBV9 and TRBJ1-2, reads DSGVTQTPKHLITATGQRVTLRCSPRSGDLSVYWYQQSLDQGLQFLIQYYNGEERAKGNILERFSAQQFPDLHSELNLSSLELGDSALYFCASSPSWDLYGYTFGSGTRLTVV.

This clone was counted between two and nine times. The rearrangement joins TRBV5-1 to TRBJ2-7, with a weak D call TRBD1 (5 bases). Looked up from germline, CDR1 is SGHRS and CDR2 is YFSETQ. The CDR3 runs 14 residues. With 4 bases removed from V and 0 bases from J, the gap between germline ends came to 11 bases. CDR3 sequence: CASSTQDSSYEQYF. CDR3 DNA: TGCGCCAGCAGCACCCAAGACAGCTCCTACGAGCAGTACTTC.

This chain uses TRBV27 with TRBJ1-2, with 8 nucleotides matching TRBD1. This CDR3 spans 13 amino acids. Germline-derived CDR1 and CDR2 are MNHEY and SMNVEV (reference sequence). The ends lost 6 bases at V and 4 bases at J; junction bases unmatched: 4. The CDR3 coding sequence is TGTGCCAGCAGGGACAGGGTGAGCTATGGCTACACCTTC. Its protein product is CASRDRVSYGYTF.

The V and J genes are TRBV13 and TRBJ1-2; unclear D gene. Germline loops: CDR1 PRHDT, CDR2 FYEKMQ (reference sequence). Trimming pared 3 bases from V and 2 bases from J, leaving 7 bases between. The CDR3 has 13 amino acids. CDR3 region: CASSLGRNYGYTF. Here the CDR3 DNA reads TGTGCCAGCAGCTTGGGGAGGAACTATGGCTACACCTTC.

This clone was seen a few times. The chain joins TRBV30 to TRBJ2-2; TRBD1 matches at 7 bases. With V trimmed by 2 bases and J by 3 bases, 9 bases remained unmatched. The CDR3 consists of 16 residues. CDR1 GTSNPN and CDR2 SVGIG come from the germline V gene (reference sequence). The CDR3 nucleotides read TGTGCCTGGAGTACAGGGGCCTCTACTCACACCGGGGAGCTGTTTTTT. This sequence encodes CAWSTGASTHTGELFF.

About this clone itself: Other DNA sequences in the same sample also yield this CDR3. V is TRBV18 and J is TRBJ1-2, with 9 bases identical to TRBD1. The germline gives CDR1 KGHSH, CDR2 LQKENI. The CDR3 covers 13 residues. V trimming: 2 bases; J trimming: 6 bases; junction bases outside the gene matches: 1. The CDR3 reads CASSPGTGNGYTF. CDR3 nucleotides: TGTGCCAGCTCACCAGGGACAGGGAATGGCTACACCTTC.

The J gene is TRBJ2-1, the V gene TRBV19; 10 nucleotides line up with TRBD2. Trimming cost V 6 bases and J 12 bases; bases outside gene matches: 14. In germline, CDR1 is LNHDA, CDR2 SQIVND (reference sequence). CDR3 size: 15 residues. The CDR3 sequence is CASSPSGLAGARQFF. CDR3 sequence (DNA): TGTGCCAGTAGCCCCAGCGGGCTAGCGGGGGCCAGGCAGTTCTTC.

To note about this clone: This specimen includes other DNA sequences encoding the same CDR3. The V call is TRBV5-1, the J call TRBJ2-3; D might be TRBD2 (7 bases). This CDR3 is 14 amino acids long. CDR1 is SGHRS, CDR2 YFSETQ, per germline. The V end was cut by 4 bases, the J end by 0 bases, with 9 bases between. CDR3 residues: CASSRGGSTDTQYF. The CDR3 nucleotides read TGCGCCAGCAGCCGCGGGGGCAGCACAGATACGCAGTATTTT.

The chain recombines TRBV3-1 (or the pseudogene TRBV3-2) with TRBJ1-5; 10 bases align to TRBD1. V shed 5 bases, J shed 5 bases, and the junction held 0 bases outside the gene matches. The CDR3 loop spans 13 amino acids. In germline, CDR1 is LGHDT, CDR2 YNNKEL (reference sequence). The CDR3 DNA sequence: TGTGCCAGCAGCGGGACAGGGGATCAGCCCCAGCATTTT. Protein product: CASSGTGDQPQHF.

The rearrangement joins TRBV7-9 to TRBJ1-1; no reliable D call. Trimming removed 7 bases from V and 0 bases from J, with 9 bases in between. The germline gives CDR1 SEHNR, CDR2 FQNEAQ (reference sequence). This CDR3 spans 13 amino acids. CDR3 residues: CASTKELNTEAFF. The CDR3, as DNA: TGTGCCAGCACAAAGGAGTTGAACACTGAAGCTTTCTTT.

The J gene is TRBJ2-2, the V gene TRBV5-6, with 10 positions matching TRBD2. The CDR3 loop spans 17 amino acids. Per germline, CDR1 SGHDT and CDR2 YYEEEE. V was clipped by 1 base and J by 2 bases; unmatched bases: 5. CDR3 sequence (DNA): TGTGCCAGCAGCTTGTATAGCGGGGGGACTAACACCGGGGAGCTGTTTTTT. Its protein is CASSLYSGGTNTGELFF.

This chain joins TRBV6-1 and TRBJ1-2; tentatively, D is TRBD1 (5 bases). Germline values: CDR1 MNHNS, CDR2 SASEGT. This CDR3 contains 15 residues. Trimming took 2 bases from V and 4 from J, leaving 14 bases between them. The CDR3 DNA follows: TGTGCCAGCAGTGAATCGGCAGGGCAAAGCTATGGCTACACCTTC. Its translation: CASSESAGQSYGYTF.

This clone was picked up a small number of times. The CDR3 region is CASSPYGQNTEAFF. CDR3 in DNA: TGCGCCAGCAGCCCCTATGGACAGAACACTGAAGCTTTCTTT. This chain joins TRBV5-1 and TRBJ1-1; D might be TRBD1 (5 bases). Trimming took 4 bases from V and 1 from J, leaving 11 bases between them. In germline, CDR1 is SGHRS, CDR2 YFSETQ. The length of the CDR3 is 14 residues. The whole variable domain, remainder taken from reference TRBV5-1 and TRBJ1-1, is KAGVTQTPRYLIKTRGQQVTLSCSPISGHRSVSWYQQTPGQGLQFLFEYFSETQRNKGNFPGRFSGRQFSNSRSEMNVSTLELGDSALYLCASSPYGQNTEAFFGQGTRLTVV.

The chain has TRBV14 and TRBJ2-7; D remains ambiguous. V was clipped by 4 bases and J by 5 bases, with 21 bases between them. Germline lookup yields CDR1 SGHDN and CDR2 FVKESK. The CDR3 is made up of 16 amino acids. The CDR3 sequence: CASSLGQSRSRNEQYF. As DNA, the CDR3 is TGTGCCAGCAGCCTTGGGCAGTCCCGTAGCAGAAACGAGCAGTACTTC.

In its sample, this clone was seen a few times. V gene TRBV11-3 combines with J gene TRBJ1-2, with D perhaps TRBD1 (6 bases). CDR1 SGHNT and CDR2 YENEEA come from the germline V gene. There are 14 residues in the CDR3. V was shortened by 0 bases and J by 4 bases, with 9 bases between the two germline ends. CDR3 sequence (DNA): TGTGCCAGCAGCTTAGAGGGGGCCAGCTATGGCTACACCTTC. Translating it yields CASSLEGASYGYTF.

This chain uses TRBV5-4 with TRBJ2-7; TRBD1 agrees at 10 bases. The trim removed 0 bases at V and 6 bases at J, leaving 6 bases unmatched. This CDR3 spans 15 amino acids. The germline V gene encodes CDR1 SGHNT and CDR2 YYREEE (reference sequence). The DNA of the CDR3 is TGTGCCAGCAGCTTGGCTAGGGGGACAGGGGTCGAGCAGTACTTC. Protein product: CASSLARGTGVEQYF.

The chain has TRBV10-3 and TRBJ1-4; tentatively, D is TRBD1 (6 bases). The germline V gene has CDR1 ENHRY and CDR2 SYGVKD. CDR3 length equals 16 residues. V lost 6 bases and J lost 0, with 14 bases in between. CDR3 residues: CAISSQGFPTNEKLFF. CDR3 bases: TGTGCCATCAGCTCACAGGGCTTTCCAACTAATGAAAAACTGTTTTTT.

J is TRBJ1-5 and V is TRBV6-5; TRBD1 aligns across 11 bases. There are 15 residues in the CDR3. Germline values: CDR1 MNHEY, CDR2 SVGAGI. V was clipped by 5 bases and J by 4 bases; unmatched bases: 4. CDR3 nucleotides: TGTGCCAGCAGTCCCGGGACAGGGGGAAATCAGCCCCAGCATTTT. Translating it yields CASSPGTGGNQPQHF.

The chain links TRBV20-1 to TRBJ2-7; D possibly matches TRBD1 or TRBD2 (5 bases each). V was shortened by 3 bases and J by 2 bases, with 20 bases between the two germline ends. The CDR3 has 16 amino acids. Germline V gene data show CDR1 as DFQATT and CDR2 as SNEGSKA (reference sequence). The chain's CDR3 is CSASPPTGTEAYEQYF. CDR3 nucleotides: TGCAGTGCTAGTCCTCCTACCGGGACGGAAGCCTACGAGCAGTACTTC.

This clone was counted a few times. This sequence joins TRBV14 and TRBJ1-1, with D uncertain. Germline lookup yields CDR1 SGHDN and CDR2 FVKESK. V was shortened by 0 bases and J by 5 bases, with 7 bases between the two germline ends. The CDR3 has 13 amino acids. The CDR3 here is CASSQERETEAFF. As DNA, the CDR3 is TGTGCCAGCAGCCAAGAAAGGGAGACTGAAGCTTTCTTT.

This clone was seen only once. The chain links TRBV6-5 to TRBJ1-2; D ambiguous. Germline V gene sequence: CDR1 MNHEY, CDR2 SVGAGI. V gave up 6 bases and J gave up 4 bases, with 18 bases separating them. The CDR3 is made up of 15 amino acids. The CDR3 DNA reads TGTGCCAGCAGCGACCCTGGCGGCGTTATCTATGGCTACACCTTC. Translation: CASSDPGGVIYGYTF.

The genes are TRBV5-1 and TRBJ1-6; a weak D match, TRBD1 (6 bases). The length of the CDR3 is 16 residues. Germline CDR1 SGHRS, CDR2 YFSETQ. The ends were cut back, 0 bases at V and 3 bases at J, with 10 bases in the middle. The CDR3 DNA reads as TGCGCCAGCAGCTTGGCCGCAGGGGACTATAATTCACCCCTCCACTTT. Translated, it gives CASSLAAGDYNSPLHF.

This chain uses TRBV5-1 with TRBJ2-1, with TRBD2 as a possible D gene (5 bases). V lost 0 bases and J 0 bases, leaving 10 bases between the germline ends. CDR3 length: 16 amino acids. The germline V gene has CDR1 SGHRS and CDR2 YFSETQ. The CDR3 bases are TGCGCCAGCAGCTTGGGGGTAGGGAGCTCCTACAATGAGCAGTTCTTC. Its translation: CASSLGVGSSYNEQFF.